This TCR beta chain was identified in a study of T cell responses to AZD1222 COVID-19 vaccine. Whole-study results and caveats: Reports indicate that nearly half of spike-specific TCRs are directed at unmutated variant regions. White British ancestry dominated among donors, who included more females, and clonal diversity was possibly underestimated. Breadth and depth of Spike-specific TCRs rose after two AZD1222 doses.

Generated by immunoSEQ multiplex PCR, the TCRdb table keeps only in-frame clones and is missing some. The repertoire includes about 150,000 clones, roughly nine tenths of them detected once, and approximately 7.2% sits in the top ten. Trimming left V 3 bases short and J 2 bases short, with 11 bases between. CDR1 and CDR2 from the germline V gene are SNHLY and FYNNEI. The CDR3 contains 14 residues. As concerns this clone: Its antigen is currently unknown.

This TCR was sampled from an adult who had recovered from COVID-19. The rearrangement uses TRBV2 and TRBJ2-7, with a tentative D call TRBD1 (5 bases). Specimen: peripheral blood, collected after recovery from COVID-19. For the CDR3, the DNA is TGTGCCAGCAGTGACCAGGGCGATACCTACGAGCAGTACTTC. Its translation is CASSDQGDTYEQYF.